These 32 T cell receptor beta chains came from one sample sequenced in a study of blood T cell repertoires in COVID-19. Measured with immunoSEQ multiplex PCR; TCRdb has only the in-frame clones, and not every one. The table records under 150,000 clones, approximately 77% of them present only once. Sequenced: peripheral blood. These receptors all stem from a man at least 80 years old with acute or convalescent COVID-19.

The V gene is TRBV5-1, the J gene TRBJ2-2; possible D gene TRBD1, 6 bases. Germline V gene lookup returns CDR1 SGHRS and CDR2 YFSETQ. The CDR3 spans 15 residues. Deletions cut 4 bases from V and 0 bases from J, with 10 bases between. CDR3 nucleotides: TGCGCCAGCAGCACCAGGGGTCCGAACACCGGGGAGCTGTTTTTT. This gives the protein CASSTRGPNTGELFF.

This rearrangement joins TRBV18 to TRBJ1-2; possible D gene TRBD1, 5 bases. Germline CDR1 reads KGHSH; CDR2 reads LQKENI. The V end was cut by 6 bases, the J end by 3 bases, with 14 bases between. The CDR3 loop spans 14 amino acids. The CDR3 DNA sequence: TGTGCCAGCTCCATGTCGCAGGGCGACTATGGCTACACCTTC. The encoded protein is CASSMSQGDYGYTF.

This chain links TRBV5-1 with TRBJ2-5; 8 positions agree with TRBD2. This CDR3 is 14 amino acids long. J was trimmed by 5 bases and V by 2 bases; bases with no gene match: 5. Per the germline V gene, CDR1 is SGHRS and CDR2 is YFSETQ. The CDR3 here is CASSFSGDGETQYF. The CDR3 region has the DNA TGCGCCAGCAGCTTTAGCGGGGATGGGGAGACCCAGTACTTC.

The genes are TRBV10-3 and TRBJ2-1; 8 bases align to TRBD2. This CDR3 has 15 residues. Germline values: CDR1 ENHRY, CDR2 SYGVKD. J gave up 10 bases and V 3 bases, and 11 bases lay outside the gene matches. CDR3 residues: CAISDFGGGPSEQFF. In DNA, the CDR3 is TGTGCCATCAGTGACTTTGGCGGGGGGCCGTCGGAGCAGTTCTTC.

V gene TRBV7-9 combines with J gene TRBJ2-2, with 13 positions matching TRBD2. V gave up 3 bases and J gave up 5 bases; unmatched junction bases: 3. The length of the CDR3 is 16 residues. Germline V gene sequence: CDR1 SEHNR, CDR2 FQNEAQ (reference sequence). This chain's CDR3 is CASSFRTSGGTGELFF. The CDR3 DNA is TGTGCCAGCAGCTTCCGGACTAGCGGGGGAACCGGGGAGCTGTTTTTT.

The V and J genes are TRBV18 and TRBJ1-1; the match to TRBD1 covers 10 bases. Germline V gene data show CDR1 as KGHSH and CDR2 as LQKENI. V trimming: 5 bases; J trimming: 5 bases; junction bases outside the gene matches: 8. This CDR3 has 15 amino acids. CDR3 DNA sequence: TGTGCCAGCTCATATCGACAGGGGGCGAGGACTGAAGCTTTCTTT. This translates into CASSYRQGARTEAFF.

The genes are TRBV3-1 (or the pseudogene TRBV3-2) and TRBJ1-2, with TRBD1 identical over 7 bases. The V gene end was trimmed by 1 base and the J gene end by 7 bases; junction bases not matched to a gene: 9. The CDR3 sequence is 15 residues long. Germline CDR1 is LGHDT and CDR2 is YNNKEL (reference sequence). The CDR3 region is CASSQVRTGGSGYTF. The CDR3 region has the DNA TGTGCCAGCAGCCAAGTACGGACAGGCGGCTCTGGCTACACCTTC.

V is TRBV21-1 and J is TRBJ1-1. TRBV21-1 is an annotated pseudogene. There are 13 residues in the CDR3. The CDR3 is CASMDGRNTEAFF. The CDR3 bases are TGTGCCAGTATGGACGGGAGGAACACTGAAGCTTTCTTT.

This clone was seen more than once but under ten times. CDR3 amino acids: CASSLYRGKLFF. CDR3 nucleotide sequence: TGTGCCAGCAGCTTATACCGGGGAAAACTGTTTTTT. The V gene is TRBV7-8, the J gene TRBJ1-4, with unresolved D. This CDR3 region has 12 residues. Trimming removed 2 bases from V and 10 bases from J, with 8 bases in between. Germline assignment: CDR1 SGHVS and CDR2 FQNEAQ.

This chain links TRBV4-3 with TRBJ1-1, with D possibly TRBD1 on 5 matching bases. This CDR3 has 14 residues. V lost 3 bases and J lost 7, with 15 bases in between. Per the germline V gene, CDR1 is LGHNA and CDR2 is YSLEER. The CDR3 DNA sequence: TGCGCCAGCAGCCATGAAGAAGGGGCCAGTGAAGCTTTCTTT. This encodes CASSHEEGASEAFF.

In the case of this clone: The junction does not match germline at one end; this may be a read error. The CDR3 coding sequence is TGTGCTAGCAGCGCTAACGGGATCCAAAATACGCAGTATTTT. Amino acids: CASSANGIQNTQYF. The chain recombines TRBV7-7 with TRBJ2-3; the D gene is possibly TRBD2 (5 bases). The CDR3 has 14 residues. Germline V gene lookup returns CDR1 SSHAT and CDR2 FNYEAQ (reference sequence).

The chain employs TRBV4-3 and TRBJ1-5; D is possibly TRBD1 (6 bases). CDR1 and CDR2 from the germline V gene are LGHNA and YSLEER. The V end was cut by 0 bases, the J end by 9 bases, with 15 bases between. The CDR3 runs to 15 residues. This CDR3 is CASSQDRGGGRPQHF. The CDR3 nucleotides are TGCGCCAGCAGCCAAGATAGAGGGGGAGGGAGGCCCCAGCATTTT.

This sequence joins TRBV6-2 or TRBV6-3 and TRBJ2-1; D not certain. V was trimmed by 2 bases and J by 9 bases, leaving 5 bases between them. The germline gives CDR1 MNHEY, CDR2 SVGEGT. The CDR3 covers 11 residues. CDR3 loop: CASSYLGEQFF. The CDR3 DNA reads as TGTGCCAGCAGTTACCTAGGTGAGCAGTTCTTC.

The rearrangement uses TRBV7-2 and TRBJ1-2; tentative D call: TRBD1 (5 bases). The CDR3 spans 14 residues. V was clipped by 4 bases and J by 0 bases, with 9 bases between them. CDR1 is SGHTA and CDR2 is FQGNSA in the germline V gene. CDR3 region: CASSSRGSNYGYTF. In DNA, the CDR3 is TGTGCCAGCAGCTCTAGGGGATCTAACTATGGCTACACCTTC.

The rearrangement links TRBV2 to TRBJ1-4, with TRBD1 matching over 7 bases. CDR3 length: 15 amino acids. Trimming took 7 bases from V and 4 from J; bases not matched to a gene: 9. Looked up from germline, CDR1 is SNHLY and CDR2 is FYNNEI. CDR3 sequence reads: CASTLPAGGNEKLFF. As DNA, the CDR3 is TGTGCCAGCACCCTTCCCGCAGGGGGTAATGAAAAACTGTTTTTT.

The rearrangement uses TRBV12-3 or TRBV12-4 and TRBJ2-7; tentatively, D is TRBD2 (7 bases). Trimming took off 5 bases at V and 2 bases at J, with 10 bases between the two ends. CDR3 length: 13 residues. The CDR3 coding sequence is TGTGCCAGCAGTCTGGGGGGGCCCTACGAGCAGTACTTC. Translating it yields CASSLGGPYEQYF.

The CDR3 here is CASSDTGTEKSYEQYF. The DNA for the CDR3 is TGTGCCAGCAGCGACACCGGGACAGAGAAATCCTACGAGCAGTACTTC. The chain employs TRBV7-9 and TRBJ2-7; 7 positions match TRBD1. Per the germline V gene, CDR1 is SEHNR and CDR2 is FQNEAQ (reference sequence). This CDR3 is 16 amino acids long. V was pared by 5 bases and J by 1 base, with 11 bases of the junction left unmatched.

V gene TRBV6-5 combines with J gene TRBJ1-2, with TRBD1 identical over 8 bases. This CDR3 contains 14 residues. With V trimmed by 10 bases and J by 4 bases, 11 bases remained unmatched. Germline V gene data show CDR1 as MNHEY and CDR2 as SVGAGI. CDR3 nucleotides: TGTGCCACCACCTCCACAGGGGGAACCTATGGCTACACCTTC. Its protein is CATTSTGGTYGYTF.

This clone qualifies as large. The rearrangement links TRBV25-1 to TRBJ1-1; maybe TRBD1 (6 bases). This CDR3 comprises 13 residues. V lost 4 bases, J lost 4 bases, and 10 bases lay in between. Germline values: CDR1 MGHDK, CDR2 SYGVNS. This CDR3 reads CASSGRGPTEAFF. CDR3 sequence (DNA): TGTGCCAGCAGTGGGCGGGGGCCCACTGAAGCTTTCTTT.

The chain combines TRBV4-1 with TRBJ2-1; 15 bases fit TRBD2. Germline assignment: CDR1 MGHRA and CDR2 YSYEKL. The V gene end was trimmed by 4 bases and the J gene end by 8 bases; junction bases not matched to a gene: 6. The CDR3 runs 16 residues. This CDR3 reads CASSRRTSGGGDEQFF. The CDR3 nucleotides read TGCGCCAGCAGCCGCCGGACTAGCGGGGGGGGCGATGAGCAGTTCTTC.

V usage is TRBV5-1 and J usage is TRBJ2-1; the D gene is possibly TRBD2 (6 bases). Germline CDR1 and CDR2: SGHRS and YFSETQ. There are 19 residues in the CDR3. The germline V and J ends were trimmed by 0 bases and 7 bases, with 26 bases remaining between them. The CDR3 here is CASSLAGETRVWMVNEQFF. The CDR3 DNA reads TGCGCCAGCAGCTTGGCGGGGGAGACTAGAGTTTGGATGGTTAATGAGCAGTTCTTC.

This rearrangement joins TRBV2 to TRBJ2-5; 12 bases are shared with TRBD2. Germline CDR1 is SNHLY and CDR2 is FYNNEI. Trimming removed 7 bases from V and 2 bases from J; junction bases left unmatched: 5. This CDR3 is built from 15 residues. The CDR3 is CASTASGGGQETQYF. The CDR3 region has the DNA TGTGCCAGCACGGCTAGCGGGGGGGGACAAGAGACCCAGTACTTC.

The chain combines TRBV7-8 with TRBJ2-1; 9 bases fit TRBD1. This CDR3 comprises 13 residues. Trimming at V came to 3 bases and at J to 6 bases, leaving 0 bases not matched to a gene. Per germline, CDR1 SGHVS and CDR2 FQNEAQ. The CDR3 nucleotides read TGTGCCAGCAGCTTGGACAGGGGCAATGAGCAGTTCTTC. Its translation: CASSLDRGNEQFF. The whole variable domain, remainder taken from reference TRBV7-8 and TRBJ2-1, is GAGVSQSPRYKVAKRGQDVALRCDPISGHVSLFWYQQALGQGPEFLTYFQNEAQLDKSGLPSDRFFAERPEGSVSTLKIQRTQQEDSAVYLCASSLDRGNEQFFGPGTRLTVL.

This clone was observed at least ten times. The chain joins TRBV19 to TRBJ1-1, with no clear D. The CDR3 extends over 14 amino acids. CDR1 is LNHDA and CDR2 is SQIVND in the germline V gene (reference sequence). V lost 5 bases and J 11 bases, leaving 21 bases between the germline ends. The CDR3 region is CASSPRRFSGGAFF. The CDR3 DNA follows: TGTGCCAGTAGTCCCCGGAGGTTTTCGGGTGGGGCTTTCTTT. Based on the CDR3 plus reference TRBV19 and TRBJ1-1, the full variable domain is DGGITQSPKYLFRKEGQNVTLSCEQNLNHDAMYWYRQDPGQGLRLIYYSQIVNDFQKGDIAEGYSVSREKKESFPLTVTSAQKNPTAFYLCASSPRRFSGGAFFGQGTRLTVV.

The rearrangement uses TRBV15 and TRBJ2-3, with TRBD2 identical over 8 bases. The germline CDR1 and CDR2 sequences are LNHNV and YYDKDF (reference sequence). There are 17 residues in the CDR3. Trimming took 0 bases from V and 9 from J; bases not matched to a gene: 14. CDR3 region: CATSRDAFVGSGGTQYF. Written as DNA, the CDR3 is TGTGCCACCAGCAGAGATGCTTTTGTTGGGAGCGGGGGCACGCAGTATTTT.

V gene TRBV4-2 combines with J gene TRBJ2-2; 7 bases are a match to TRBD1. The J segment lost 4 bases and the V segment lost 6 bases, leaving 11 bases of the junction unmatched. The CDR3 consists of 16 residues. Germline V gives CDR1 LGHNA, CDR2 YNFKEQ. The CDR3 is CASRQHEGQFTGELFF. DNA for the CDR3: TGTGCCAGCAGACAACACGAGGGACAGTTCACCGGGGAGCTGTTTTTT.

The chain employs TRBV7-2 and TRBJ2-1, with 8 bases fitting TRBD2. Unmatched junction bases numbered 15, after V lost 1 base and J lost 10 bases. The CDR3 covers 17 residues. Germline CDR1 and CDR2: SGHTA and FQGNSA. CDR3 sequence reads: CASSLGWRGGLMREQFF. DNA of the CDR3: TGTGCCAGCAGCTTAGGCTGGCGCGGGGGGCTAATGCGGGAGCAGTTCTTC.

This clone was counted between two and nine times. This chain uses TRBV7-9 with TRBJ1-6; D unclear. Germline values: CDR1 SEHNR, CDR2 FQNEAQ (reference sequence). V was pared by 3 bases and J by 7 bases, with 4 bases between. The CDR3 contains 12 residues. CDR3 in DNA: TGTGCCAGCAGCTTCGGGAATTCACCCCTCCACTTT. Amino acids: CASSFGNSPLHF.

The chain couples TRBV6-5 to TRBJ1-5, with a tentative D call TRBD1 (6 bases). The germline V gene encodes CDR1 MNHEY and CDR2 SVGAGI. The CDR3 sequence is 15 residues long. V dropped 6 bases and J dropped 0 bases, with 12 bases sitting between them. CDR3 in amino acids: CASSLDSYSNQPQHF. DNA of the CDR3: TGTGCCAGCAGCCTGGACAGTTATAGCAATCAGCCCCAGCATTTT.

This sequence joins TRBV14 and TRBJ2-7; D is unclear. Germline CDR1 SGHDN, CDR2 FVKESK. With 4 bases removed from V and 4 bases from J, the gap between germline ends came to 11 bases. This CDR3 comprises 13 residues. The CDR3 protein is CASSPLFRYEQYF. The DNA of the CDR3 is TGTGCCAGCAGCCCCCTTTTTCGTTACGAGCAGTACTTC. Variable domain in full (rest from reference TRBV14 and TRBJ2-7): EAGVTQFPSHSVIEKGQTVTLRCDPISGHDNLYWYRRVMGKEIKFLLHFVKESKQDESGMPNNRFLAERTGGTYSTLKVQPAELEDSGVYFCASSPLFRYEQYFGPGTRLTVT.

This chain uses TRBV4-1 with TRBJ2-7; 7 bases are a match to TRBD1. The CDR3 is 16 amino acids. Per the germline V gene, CDR1 is MGHRA and CDR2 is YSYEKL. Trimming at V came to 0 bases and at J to 3 bases, leaving 8 bases not matched to a gene. The CDR3 loop reads CASSQDMGQGVYEQYF. DNA for the CDR3: TGCGCCAGCAGCCAAGATATGGGGCAGGGGGTCTACGAGCAGTACTTC.

The rearrangement joins TRBV19 to TRBJ2-1; 13 bases are a match to TRBD2. This CDR3 has 14 residues. CDR1 and CDR2 (germline): LNHDA, SQIVND (reference sequence). The V segment lost 7 bases and the J segment 9 bases; nucleotides outside the gene matches: 6. The CDR3 spells CASTTSGGAGEQFF. Here the CDR3 DNA reads TGTGCCAGTACCACTAGCGGGGGGGCGGGTGAGCAGTTCTTC.